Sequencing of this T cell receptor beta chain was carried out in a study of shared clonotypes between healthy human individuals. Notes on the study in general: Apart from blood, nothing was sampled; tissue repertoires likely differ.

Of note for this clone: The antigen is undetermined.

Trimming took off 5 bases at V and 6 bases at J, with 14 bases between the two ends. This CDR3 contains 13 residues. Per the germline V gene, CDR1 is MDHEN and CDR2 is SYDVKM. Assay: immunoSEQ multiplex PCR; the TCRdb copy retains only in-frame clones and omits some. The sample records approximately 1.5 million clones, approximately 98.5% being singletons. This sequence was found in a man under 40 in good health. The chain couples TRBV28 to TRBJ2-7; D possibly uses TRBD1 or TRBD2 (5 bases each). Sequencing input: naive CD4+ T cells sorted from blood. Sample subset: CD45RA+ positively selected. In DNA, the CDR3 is TGTGCCAGCAGTGGGACCGTTCCAGGCGAGCAGTACTTC. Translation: CASSGTVPGEQYF. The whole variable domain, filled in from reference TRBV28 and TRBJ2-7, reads DVKVTQSSRYLVKRTGEKVFLECVQDMDHENMFWYRQDPGLGLRLIYFSYDVKMKEKGDIPEGYSVSREKKERFSLILESASTNQTSMYLCASSGTVPGEQYFGPGTRLTVT.